Listed below are T cell receptor beta chains from one sample, sequenced in a study of T cell responses to AZD1222 COVID-19 vaccine. Sequenced by immunoSEQ multiplex PCR; TCRdb stores in-frame clones only, minus some. The table records about 140,000 clones, more than 85% of them present only once. The sample in question was peripheral blood, obtained 28 days after the second AZD1222 dose. All receptors come from an adult who received the AZD1222 COVID-19 vaccine. Each CDR3 is given with its conserved first and last residue. The D gene is left open where the match is weak. The size entry is marked missing in some rows and otherwise reads once, few, many or a size class.

CDR3	DNA	J	V	D	size	length
CASSHDFGTGGFGEQYF	TGTGCCAGCAGCCACGATTTTGGGACAGGGGGCTTCGGCGAGCAGTACTTC	TRBJ2-7	TRBV5-6	TRBD1	once	17
CASSVTPLGEQYF	TGTGCCAGTAGTGTCACTCCCCTAGGTGAGCAGTACTTC	TRBJ2-7	TRBV19	.	.	13
CASSSSGGLYNEQFF	TGTGCCAGCAGCTCCTCTGGGGGTCTCTACAATGAGCAGTTCTTC	TRBJ2-1	TRBV7-3	.	once	15
CASSQHPGVRQYF	TGTGCCAGCAGCCAACACCCGGGAGTGAGGCAGTACTTC	TRBJ2-7	TRBV14	.	.	13
CASSLGLAGYNEQFF	TGTGCCAGCAGCTTGGGGCTAGCGGGTTACAATGAGCAGTTCTTC	TRBJ2-1	TRBV5-4	TRBD2	.	15
CASSEQVTEAFF	TGTGCCAGCAGTGAACAGGTCACTGAAGCTTTCTTT	TRBJ1-1	TRBV2	.	.	12
CASSLGSKGDNEQFF	TGTGCCAGCAGCTTAGGGTCGAAGGGGGACAATGAGCAGTTCTTC	TRBJ2-1	TRBV11-2	.	.	15
CASSFRRDSPLHF	TGTGCCAGCAGTTTCCGGCGGGATTCACCCCTCCACTTT	TRBJ1-6	TRBV12-3/TRBV12-4	.	.	13
CASSTLPGQSYETQYF	TGTGCCAGTAGCACCCTTCCGGGACAGAGTTACGAGACCCAGTACTTC	TRBJ2-5	TRBV19	TRBD1	.	16
CASSSGFSNTGELFF	TGCGCCAGCAGCTCCGGGTTTTCGAACACCGGGGAGCTGTTTTTT	TRBJ2-2	TRBV5-1	.	.	15
CASRKGGGNQPQHF	TGTGCCAGCAGAAAAGGGGGGGGCAATCAGCCCCAGCATTTT	TRBJ1-5	TRBV6-5	.	.	14
CASGLRTGGGGELFF	TGTGCTAGTGGTTTGAGGACAGGGGGAGGCGGGGAGCTGTTTTTT	TRBJ2-2	TRBV12-5	TRBD1	.	15
CASSQGPQPSTNYGYTF	TGCGCCAGCAGCCAAGGGCCTCAACCCTCCACTAACTATGGCTACACCTTC	TRBJ1-2	TRBV4-1	.	.	17
CASSTGPQETQYF	TGTGCCAGCAGTACGGGCCCCCAAGAGACCCAGTACTTC	TRBJ2-5	TRBV6-5	.	.	13
CASSLGFDNEQFF	TGCGCCAGCAGCCTAGGATTCGACAATGAGCAGTTCTTC	TRBJ2-1	TRBV5-1	.	.	13
CASSSLSYNEQFF	TGTGCCAGCAGTTCCCTTTCCTACAATGAGCAGTTCTTC	TRBJ2-1	TRBV12-3/TRBV12-4	.	.	13
CASSSPRNSYGYTF	TGTGCCAGCAGCTCCCCCAGGAACAGCTATGGCTACACCTTC	TRBJ1-2	TRBV11-2	.	.	14
CASSVASGSSPLHF	TGTGCCAGCAGTGTGGCCTCGGGGAGTTCACCCCTCCACTTT	TRBJ1-6	TRBV2	.	.	14
CASSYIPQTGATYEQYF	TGTGCCAGCAGTTACATTCCCCAAACAGGGGCTACCTACGAGCAGTACTTC	TRBJ2-7	TRBV6-2/TRBV6-3	TRBD1	.	17
CATSLTSPATDTQYF	TGTGCCACCAGCTTAACTAGCCCGGCAACAGATACGCAGTATTTT	TRBJ2-3	TRBV24-1	.	.	15
CASSPPQGWQFF	TGTGCCAGCTCACCACCCCAGGGTTGGCAGTTCTTC	TRBJ2-1	TRBV18	.	.	12
CATSDPRGSGGDTQYF	TGTGCCACCAGTGACCCGAGGGGTAGCGGGGGGGATACGCAGTATTTT	TRBJ2-3	TRBV24-1	TRBD2	once	16
CASSFVVGQGTEAFF	TGTGCCAGCAGCTTCGTAGTAGGGCAGGGCACTGAAGCTTTCTTT	TRBJ1-1	TRBV7-9	.	.	15
CASNPGQGNGYTF	TGTGCCAGTAATCCGGGACAGGGGAATGGCTACACCTTC	TRBJ1-2	TRBV19	TRBD1	.	13
CASRSDRGSKRYGYTF	TGTGCCAGCAGGTCGGACAGGGGGTCCAAAAGGTATGGCTACACCTTC	TRBJ1-2	TRBV11-3	TRBD1	.	16
CASSLDQGAVYEQYF	TGTGCCAGCAGCTTGGATCAGGGGGCGGTATACGAGCAGTACTTC	TRBJ2-7	TRBV5-4	TRBD1	.	15
CASSVAGMGTEAFF	TGTGCCAGCAGCGTAGCGGGGATGGGAACTGAAGCTTTCTTT	TRBJ1-1	TRBV9	.	.	14